This T cell receptor (beta chain) came from a study of neoadjuvant nivolumab and ipilimumab in lung cancer. The CDR3 consists of 13 residues. The germline gives CDR1 SNHLY, CDR2 FYNNEI. V lost 6 bases and J lost 2; bases outside the gene matches: 2. This clone qualifies as medium-sized. The method was immunoSEQ multiplex PCR; TCRdb's version includes in-frame clones alone and lacks a portion of them. The sample lists about 6,000 clones, around 60% occurring once. Sequencing used tumor tissue, obtained after neoadjuvant nivolumab, alone or with ipilimumab, at or shortly before surgery. This receptor was identified in an adult with non-small cell lung cancer. The chain links TRBV2 to TRBJ2-3; 7 positions match TRBD2. The CDR3 coding sequence is TGTGCCAGCAGGAGGGACTACACAGATACGCAGTATTTT. Translation gives CASRRDYTDTQYF.